This TCR beta chain was profiled in a study of CXCR3-negative and CXCR3-positive naive CD8 T cells. Study as a whole: With about 1.5 +/- 0.3 million reads per library, the TRB reads numbered some 130 million in total. Points from the study as a whole: Relative to CXCR3-negative naive cells, CXCR3-positive naive cells had more hydrophobic TRB CDR3s. Fresh PBMCs were used in most assays, and CXCR3 expression partially decreased after cryopreservation.

By phenotype, naive CD8+ T cells were CD45RO-CCR7+CD27+CD95-. TRB cDNA libraries were made by UMI-labeled 5' RACE. Reprocessing the 5' RACE reads, TCRdb reports a single entry for every CDR3 protein and omits DNA. This sample contains fewer than 65,000 distinct CDR3 sequences. This CDR3 is 14 amino acids long. The germline gives CDR1 DFQATT, CDR2 SNEGSKA (reference sequence). Concerning this clonotype: What it binds is unknown.

The rearrangement joins TRBV20-1 to TRBJ2-5; TCRdb designates TRBD2, a call that cannot be tested without DNA. The sample consisted of naive CXCR3+ CD8+ T cells from blood. Regarding subset: CD45RO-CCR7+CD27+CD95- naive CD8+ T cells expressing CXCR3 (TNR3+). The clonotype originates from a human donor in good health. Some clones in this sample may be carry-over from other donors' samples. The CDR3: CSASRGLELETQYF.